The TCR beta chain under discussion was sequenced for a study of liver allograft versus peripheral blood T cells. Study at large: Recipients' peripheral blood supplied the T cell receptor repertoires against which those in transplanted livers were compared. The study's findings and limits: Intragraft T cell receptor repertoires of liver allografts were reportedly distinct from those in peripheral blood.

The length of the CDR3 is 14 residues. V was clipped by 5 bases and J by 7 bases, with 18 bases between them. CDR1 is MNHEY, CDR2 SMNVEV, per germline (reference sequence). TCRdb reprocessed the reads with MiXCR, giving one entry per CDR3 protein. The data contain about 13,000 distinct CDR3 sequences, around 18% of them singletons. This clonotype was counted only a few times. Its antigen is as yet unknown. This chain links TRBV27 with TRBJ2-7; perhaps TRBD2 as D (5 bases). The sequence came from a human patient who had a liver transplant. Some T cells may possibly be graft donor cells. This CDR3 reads CASSPDSLAREQYF. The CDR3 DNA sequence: TGTGCCAGCAGTCCGGACTCCCTTGCGCGGGAGCAGTACTTC.